The 23 T cell receptor beta chains below come from one sample, sequenced in a study of blood T cell repertoires in COVID-19. Generated by immunoSEQ multiplex PCR, the TCRdb table keeps only in-frame clones and is missing some. The sample includes about 300,000 clones, about nine tenths of them seen just once. Sequenced sample: PBMCs or T cells enriched from blood (not recorded which). The source is a man under 40 who had recovered from COVID-19.

The chain carries TRBV19 and TRBJ1-2; the match to TRBD1 covers 8 bases. The length of the CDR3 is 16 residues. J gave up 0 bases and V 6 bases, and 9 bases lay outside the gene matches. CDR1 LNHDA and CDR2 SQIVND come from the germline V gene (reference sequence). The chain's CDR3 is CASSMTGAGTNYGYTF. The CDR3 bases are TGTGCCAGTAGCATGACAGGGGCGGGTACTAACTATGGCTACACCTTC.

The gene calls are TRBV5-1 and TRBJ1-1; the D gene is possibly TRBD1 (5 bases). The CDR3 is made up of 13 amino acids. The V and J ends lost 4 bases and 1 base respectively, with 8 bases between them. Germline V gives CDR1 SGHRS, CDR2 YFSETQ. Written as DNA, the CDR3 is TGCGCCAGCAGCGACGGGGGGAACACTGAAGCTTTCTTT. This codes for CASSDGGNTEAFF. The full variable domain, in which reference TRBV5-1 and TRBJ1-1 provide the parts outside the CDR3, is KAGVTQTPRYLIKTRGQQVTLSCSPISGHRSVSWYQQTPGQGLQFLFEYFSETQRNKGNFPGRFSGRQFSNSRSEMNVSTLELGDSALYLCASSDGGNTEAFFGQGTRLTVV.

The gene calls are TRBV7-9 and TRBJ2-1; D is possibly TRBD1 (7 bases). CDR3 size: 14 residues. The V gene lost 5 bases and the J gene lost 12 bases, with 20 bases spanning the gap. Germline-derived CDR1 and CDR2 are SEHNR and FQNEAQ (reference sequence). The CDR3: CASSREGGQYRQFF. The CDR3 bases are TGTGCCAGCAGCCGCGAGGGGGGACAGTATCGGCAGTTCTTC.

J is TRBJ2-3 and V is TRBV28; D unclear. Trimming pared 3 bases from V and 5 bases from J, leaving 6 bases between. Germline V lookup: CDR1 MDHEN, CDR2 SYDVKM. The CDR3 runs 12 residues. CDR3 DNA sequence: TGTGCCAGCAGTTTTACGCGAGATACGCAGTATTTT. Amino acids: CASSFTRDTQYF. Together with reference TRBV28 and TRBJ2-3, the CDR3 gives the full variable domain: DVKVTQSSRYLVKRTGEKVFLECVQDMDHENMFWYRQDPGLGLRLIYFSYDVKMKEKGDIPEGYSVSREKKERFSLILESASTNQTSMYLCASSFTRDTQYFGPGTRLTVL.

The gene calls are TRBV4-2 and TRBJ1-5; 9 positions agree with TRBD1. CDR1 and CDR2 from the germline V gene are LGHNA and YNFKEQ. CDR3 length: 14 amino acids. V lost 1 base and J lost 6; bases outside the gene matches: 1. Here the CDR3 reads CASSQGQGVQPQHF. CDR3 sequence (DNA): TGTGCCAGCAGCCAAGGACAGGGGGTTCAGCCCCAGCATTTT.

The CDR3 sequence is CASSFRGPRTDTQYF. CDR3 bases: TGTGCCAGCAGTTTCCGGGGTCCCCGCACAGATACGCAGTATTTT. This chain uses TRBV28 with TRBJ2-3, with a tentative D call TRBD2 (5 bases). Trimming left V 3 bases short and J 1 base short, with 11 bases between. Per the germline V gene, CDR1 is MDHEN and CDR2 is SYDVKM. The CDR3 contains 15 residues.

This sequence joins TRBV4-1 and TRBJ1-3; D is unclear. The CDR3 is made up of 18 amino acids. V was shortened by 3 bases and J by 0 bases, with 18 bases between the two germline ends. In germline, CDR1 is MGHRA, CDR2 YSYEKL. The CDR3 region has the DNA TGCGCCAGCAGCCAGAGACACTATGACGGGAGCTCTGGAAACACCATATATTTT. This codes for CASSQRHYDGSSGNTIYF.

The gene calls are TRBV7-9 and TRBJ1-4; 10 bases align to TRBD1. The CDR3 is made up of 14 amino acids. The germline gives CDR1 SEHNR, CDR2 FQNEAQ (reference sequence). V lost 3 bases to trimming and J lost 8 bases; unmatched junction nucleotides: 3. CDR3 loop: CASSLGTGDEKLFF. The CDR3 DNA reads as TGTGCCAGCAGCTTGGGGACAGGGGACGAAAAACTGTTTTTT.

This clone has a handful of counts. The CDR3 here is CASRNARRDGYTF. CDR3 coding DNA: TGTGCCAGCAGAAACGCTCGGAGGGATGGCTACACCTTC. This chain joins TRBV9 and TRBJ1-2; no definite D call. CDR1 and CDR2 from the germline V gene are SGDLS and YYNGEE. V was shortened by 5 bases and J by 6 bases, with 14 bases between the two germline ends. CDR3 size: 13 residues.

About this clone: Other DNA sequences in the sample encode the same CDR3. The J gene is TRBJ2-3, the V gene TRBV12-1; the table's D call, TRBD1, was not checked against the DNA. TRBV12-1 is a known pseudogene. The CDR3 is 15 amino acids. CDR3 protein: CASSFDSRARGTQYF. The DNA for the CDR3 is TGTGCCAGCAGCTTTGATTCCCGCGCCAGGGGTACGCAATATTTT.

The chain couples TRBV7-2 to TRBJ2-7, with a tentative D call TRBD2 (5 bases). Germline CDR1 and CDR2: SGHTA and FQGNSA. The length of the CDR3 is 14 residues. V was cut by 1 base and J by 0 bases, with 7 bases left in between. The CDR3 is CASSLGRGSYEQYF. The DNA of the CDR3 is TGTGCCAGCAGCTTAGGACGGGGCTCCTACGAGCAGTACTTC.

As concerns this clone: Other DNA variants within this sample encode the same CDR3. This sequence joins TRBV27 and TRBJ1-2; D unclear. Germline V gene sequence: CDR1 MNHEY, CDR2 SMNVEV (reference sequence). V lost 6 bases, J lost 5 bases, and 13 bases lay in between. This CDR3 is 13 amino acids long. CDR3 region: CASSLTGGYGYTF. The CDR3 DNA reads TGTGCCAGCAGCCTGACGGGTGGGTATGGCTACACCTTC.

V usage is TRBV6-5 and J usage is TRBJ1-1; D call uncertain. This CDR3 contains 13 residues. Between the trimmed V and J ends, which lost 7 bases and 10 bases, there was a span of 19 bases. Germline values: CDR1 MNHEY, CDR2 SVGAGI. The CDR3 DNA reads as TGTGCCAGCATACCTGGGGTGGAGGGTGCAGCTTTCTTT. Amino acid sequence: CASIPGVEGAAFF.

This chain uses TRBV7-8 with TRBJ2-5; the match to TRBD1 covers 11 bases. Per the germline V gene, CDR1 is SGHVS and CDR2 is FQNEAQ. The V gene end was trimmed by 2 bases and the J gene end by 3 bases; junction bases not matched to a gene: 8. CDR3 length: 17 residues. The CDR3 sequence is CASSLMGQGVTKETQYF. The CDR3 nucleotides are TGTGCCAGCAGCTTAATGGGACAGGGGGTGACGAAAGAGACCCAGTACTTC.

This clone was found once. The chain has TRBV18 and TRBJ2-7, with TRBD2 as a possible D gene (8 bases). Germline loops: CDR1 KGHSH, CDR2 LQKENI. The ends were cut back, 6 bases at V and 2 bases at J, with 17 bases in the middle. The CDR3 sequence is 15 residues long. The CDR3 sequence is CASSSGGDSTYEQYF. CDR3 sequence (DNA): TGTGCCAGCTCTTCGGGGGGGGACAGTACCTACGAGCAGTACTTC.

The V and J genes are TRBV29-1 and TRBJ2-3; 7 bases map to TRBD1. There are 12 residues in the CDR3. Germline assignment: CDR1 SQVTM and CDR2 ANQGSEA. Trimming took 8 bases from V and 9 from J; bases not matched to a gene: 11. This CDR3 is CSPMRTGDTQYF. As DNA, the CDR3 is TGCAGCCCAATGCGCACAGGGGACACGCAGTATTTT.

The rearrangement uses TRBV7-9 and TRBJ2-5; 11 bases map to TRBD2. The V gene's germline CDR1 is SEHNR and CDR2 FQNEAQ (reference sequence). This CDR3 has 16 amino acids. The V and J ends lost 7 bases and 1 base, in that order; junction bases with no gene match: 8. The CDR3 is CASNDPGLAVQETQYF. The CDR3 DNA reads as TGTGCCAGCAACGACCCGGGACTAGCGGTCCAAGAGACCCAGTACTTC.

This chain links TRBV7-2 with TRBJ2-3, with 7 bases identical to TRBD2. The CDR3 runs to 13 residues. V gave up 8 bases and J gave up 2 bases; unmatched junction bases: 4. Germline CDR1 and CDR2: SGHTA and FQGNSA. The CDR3 here is CASRDYLTDTQYF. The CDR3 DNA reads as TGTGCCAGCCGGGACTACCTCACAGATACGCAGTATTTT.

This CDR3 reads CASSLRPGGNQPQHF. The CDR3 DNA reads TGTGCCAGCAGCTTAAGGCCCGGGGGCAATCAGCCCCAGCATTTT. The rearrangement links TRBV7-8 to TRBJ1-5; no firm D call. Germline V gives CDR1 SGHVS, CDR2 FQNEAQ. V lost 2 bases and J lost 2, with 10 bases in between. This CDR3 comprises 15 residues.

This chain uses TRBV29-1 with TRBJ1-2; D remains unclear. V gave up 2 bases and J gave up 4 bases, with 11 bases separating them. The CDR3 has 13 residues. CDR1 and CDR2 from the germline V gene are SQVTM and ANQGSEA. The CDR3 DNA reads as TGCAGCGTTGAAAGTGCGTCGGTCTATGGCTACACCTTC. Translating gives CSVESASVYGYTF.

The V gene is TRBV6-5, the J gene TRBJ2-7; tentatively, D is TRBD1 (6 bases). Germline V gives CDR1 MNHEY, CDR2 SVGAGI. Deletions cut 7 bases from V and 2 bases from J, with 12 bases between. This CDR3 is built from 13 residues. The DNA for the CDR3 is TGTGCCAGCACTGGGGACACTGCCTACGAGCAGTACTTC. As protein: CASTGDTAYEQYF.

The chain links TRBV5-1 to TRBJ1-1; TRBD1 is a possible D gene (5 bases). This CDR3 has 14 residues. The V and J ends lost 0 bases and 4 bases respectively, with 10 bases between them. CDR1 and CDR2 from the germline V gene are SGHRS and YFSETQ. The CDR3, as DNA: TGCGCCAGCAGCTTGGTAGTGGGGGGCACTGAAGCTTTCTTT. As protein: CASSLVVGGTEAFF.

V usage is TRBV2 and J usage is TRBJ2-2; 10 nucleotides line up with TRBD2. Trimming cost V 8 bases and J 6 bases; bases outside gene matches: 9. CDR1 and CDR2 from the germline V gene are SNHLY and FYNNEI. The CDR3 is 15 residues long. The CDR3 DNA follows: TGTGCCAGCTTGAAGAGCGGGGGGGCCGCCGGGGAGCTGTTTTTT. Translation: CASLKSGGAAGELFF.